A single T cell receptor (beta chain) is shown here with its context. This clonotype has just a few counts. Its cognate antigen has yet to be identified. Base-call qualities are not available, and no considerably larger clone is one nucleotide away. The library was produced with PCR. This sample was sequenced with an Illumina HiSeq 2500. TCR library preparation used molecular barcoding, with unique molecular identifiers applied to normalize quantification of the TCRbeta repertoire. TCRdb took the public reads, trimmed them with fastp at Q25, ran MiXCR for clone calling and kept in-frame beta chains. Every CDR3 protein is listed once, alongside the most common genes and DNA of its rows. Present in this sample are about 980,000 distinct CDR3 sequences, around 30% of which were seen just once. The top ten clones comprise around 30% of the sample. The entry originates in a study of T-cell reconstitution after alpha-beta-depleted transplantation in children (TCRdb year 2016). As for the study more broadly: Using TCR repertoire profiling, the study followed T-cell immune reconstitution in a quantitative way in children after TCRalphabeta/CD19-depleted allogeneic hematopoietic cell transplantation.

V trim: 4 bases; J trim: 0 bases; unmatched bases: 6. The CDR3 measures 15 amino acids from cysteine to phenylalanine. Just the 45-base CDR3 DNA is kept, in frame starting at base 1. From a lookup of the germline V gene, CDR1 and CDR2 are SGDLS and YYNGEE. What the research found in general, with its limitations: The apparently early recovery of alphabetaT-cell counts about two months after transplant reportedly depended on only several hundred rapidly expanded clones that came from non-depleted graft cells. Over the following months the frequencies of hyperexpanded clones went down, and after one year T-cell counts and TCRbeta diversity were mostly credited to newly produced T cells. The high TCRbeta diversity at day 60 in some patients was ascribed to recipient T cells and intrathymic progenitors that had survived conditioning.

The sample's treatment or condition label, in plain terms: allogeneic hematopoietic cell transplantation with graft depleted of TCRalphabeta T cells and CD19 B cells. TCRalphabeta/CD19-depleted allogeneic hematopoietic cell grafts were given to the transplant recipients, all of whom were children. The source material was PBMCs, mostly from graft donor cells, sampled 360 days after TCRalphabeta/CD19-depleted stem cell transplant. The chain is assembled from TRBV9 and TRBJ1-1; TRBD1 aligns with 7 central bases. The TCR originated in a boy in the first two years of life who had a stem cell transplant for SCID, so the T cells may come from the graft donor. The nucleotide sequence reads TGTGCCAGCAGCAGGGGGGACAGTTTGAACACTGAAGCTTTCTTT. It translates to CASSRGDSLNTEAFF.